A single sample is the source of the 14 T cell receptor beta chains below, sequenced in a study of cytomegalovirus exposure and HLA in healthy donors. Assay: immunoSEQ multiplex PCR; the TCRdb copy retains only in-frame clones and omits some. The repertoire holds about 98,000 clones, with around 88% as singletons. Sequencing was done on a sample of PBMCs. The receptors originated from a woman aged 25 to 39 in good health and CMV-seronegative.

J is TRBJ1-2 and V is TRBV7-3, with D hard to call. V was pared by 2 bases and J by 5 bases, with 12 bases between. This CDR3 is built from 14 residues. Germline V CDR1 and CDR2: SGHTA, FQGTGA. The CDR3 loop is CASSLAGRGYGYTF. As DNA, the CDR3 is TGTGCCAGCAGCTTAGCGGGTCGAGGTTATGGCTACACCTTC. Using reference TRBV7-3 and TRBJ1-2 for the parts outside the CDR3, the full variable domain is GAGVSQTPSNKVTEKGKYVELRCDPISGHTALYWYRQSLGQGPEFLIYFQGTGAADDSGLPNDRFFAVRPEGSVSTLKIQRTERGDSAVYLCASSLAGRGYGYTFGSGTRLTVV.

The chain is built from TRBV28 and TRBJ2-1; 7 bases match TRBD2. The CDR3 has 15 residues. Unmatched junction bases numbered 7, after V lost 3 bases and J lost 5 bases. Germline CDR1 is MDHEN and CDR2 is SYDVKM. CDR3 DNA: TGTGCCAGCAGTTTCGGGCGGGAGTACAACAATGAGCAGTTCTTC. Protein sequence: CASSFGREYNNEQFF.

V and J are TRBV6-1 and TRBJ2-7; perhaps TRBD2 as D (7 bases). The V end lost 2 bases, the J end lost 2 bases, and 13 bases lay between the germline ends. This CDR3 region has 15 residues. Germline loops: CDR1 MNHNS, CDR2 SASEGT. The CDR3 is CASSERQGRAYEQYF. DNA of the CDR3: TGTGCCAGCAGTGAACGGCAGGGGAGGGCCTACGAGCAGTACTTC.

The CDR3 loop reads CASSPGVNTEAFF. In DNA form, the CDR3 reads TGTGCCAGCAGCCCGGGGGTGAACACTGAAGCTTTCTTT. The chain links TRBV9 to TRBJ1-1, with D possibly matching TRBD1 (5 bases). V was cut by 4 bases and J by 0 bases, with 7 bases left in between. The CDR3 loop spans 13 amino acids. Per germline, CDR1 SGDLS and CDR2 YYNGEE. The variable domain in full, completed from reference TRBV9 and TRBJ1-1, reads DSGVTQTPKHLITATGQRVTLRCSPRSGDLSVYWYQQSLDQGLQFLIQYYNGEERAKGNILERFSAQQFPDLHSELNLSSLELGDSALYFCASSPGVNTEAFFGQGTRLTVV.

The chain recombines TRBV11-2 with TRBJ2-5, with 13 bases aligning to TRBD2. In germline, CDR1 is SGHAT, CDR2 FQNNGV. V dropped 3 bases and J dropped 7; count of bases not matched to a gene: 8. The CDR3 spans 16 residues. CDR3 in DNA: TGTGCCAGCAGCTTCTCACTAGCGGGGGGGCATGTGACCCAGTACTTC. As protein: CASSFSLAGGHVTQYF.

This chain connects TRBV2 to TRBJ1-2; 7 bases are a match to TRBD1. Germline lookup yields CDR1 SNHLY and CDR2 FYNNEI. Losses at the gene ends were 6 bases for V and 1 base for J; bases not matched to a gene: 11. This CDR3 contains 16 residues. CDR3 bases: TGTGCCAGCAGGAGTGGGACAGACGCTTATAACTATGGCTACACCTTC. Amino acid sequence: CASRSGTDAYNYGYTF.

V and J are TRBV7-2 and TRBJ2-5; 12 positions agree with TRBD2. Trimming took 1 base from V and 2 from J; bases not matched to a gene: 2. CDR3 length: 16 amino acids. Germline V CDR1 and CDR2: SGHTA, FQGNSA. The CDR3, as DNA: TGTGCCAGCAGCTTAGGGGGGACTAGCGGGCAAGAGACCCAGTACTTC. Protein: CASSLGGTSGQETQYF.

The rearrangement joins TRBV10-3 to TRBJ2-7, with D uncertain. V dropped 8 bases and J dropped 0 bases, with 8 bases sitting between them. The CDR3 covers 12 residues. The germline gives CDR1 ENHRY, CDR2 SYGVKD. CDR3 DNA: TGTGCCATCGGTGCCGTCTCCTACGAGCAGTACTTC. It specifies CAIGAVSYEQYF.

This chain uses TRBV25-1 with TRBJ2-5; D unclear. The CDR3 is 11 residues long. The germline V gene encodes CDR1 MGHDK and CDR2 SYGVNS. The germline V and J ends were trimmed by 6 bases and 3 bases, with 5 bases remaining between them. Written as DNA, the CDR3 is TGTGCCAGCAGGTACAAAGAGACCCAGTACTTC. Its protein product is CASRYKETQYF.

This clone has only one observation. The chain uses TRBV28 and TRBJ1-2; 7 nucleotides align to TRBD1. J lost 6 bases, V lost 1 base, and 8 bases had no gene match. Germline CDR1 reads MDHEN; CDR2 reads SYDVKM. The CDR3 loop spans 15 amino acids. The CDR3 DNA reads as TGTGCCAGCAGTTTATCGGGCAGGGGGTCGGATGGCTACACCTTC. As protein: CASSLSGRGSDGYTF.

J is TRBJ1-3 and V is TRBV28; no reliable D call. V was cut by 0 bases and J by 0 bases, with 12 bases left in between. Germline V gene data show CDR1 as MDHEN and CDR2 as SYDVKM. The CDR3 consists of 17 residues. The chain's CDR3 is CASSLWDWYNSGNTIYF. The CDR3 bases are TGTGCCAGCAGTTTATGGGACTGGTACAACTCTGGAAACACCATATATTTT.

A single count supports this clone. The CDR3 sequence: CASSLGDTQYF. CDR3 nucleotides: TGTGCCAGCAGCCTAGGTGATACGCAGTATTTT. V usage is TRBV5-6 and J usage is TRBJ2-3, with D unresolved. Germline V CDR1 and CDR2: SGHDT, YYEEEE. There are 11 residues in the CDR3. Trimming removed 4 bases at V and 6 bases at J, with 6 bases between.

The V and J genes are TRBV5-1 and TRBJ1-3; D gene ambiguous. The V gene lost 2 bases and the J gene lost 0 bases, with 9 bases spanning the gap. Germline loops: CDR1 SGHRS, CDR2 YFSETQ. The CDR3 extends over 15 amino acids. The CDR3 loop reads CASSFGIPSGNTIYF. The CDR3 DNA reads TGCGCCAGCAGCTTCGGGATCCCCTCTGGAAACACCATATATTTT.

The V call is TRBV29-1, the J call TRBJ1-1; 8 bases match TRBD1. CDR3 length: 14 residues. V lost 7 bases, J lost 2 bases, and 9 bases stayed unmatched. CDR1 is SQVTM and CDR2 is ANQGSEA in the germline V gene. For the CDR3, the DNA is TGCAGCGCCCCGAGGCAGGGGGCTAACACTGAAGCTTTCTTT. This translates into CSAPRQGANTEAFF.